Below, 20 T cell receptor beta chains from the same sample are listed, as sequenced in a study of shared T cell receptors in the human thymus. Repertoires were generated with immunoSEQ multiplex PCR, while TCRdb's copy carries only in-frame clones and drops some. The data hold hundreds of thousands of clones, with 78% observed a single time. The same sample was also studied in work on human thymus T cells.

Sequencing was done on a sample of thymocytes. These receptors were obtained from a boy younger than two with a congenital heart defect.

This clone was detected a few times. The CDR3 nucleotides are TGTGCCAGCAGCTTAGCAGCTAGCGGGAACACCGGGGAGCTGTTTTTT. Translation: CASSLAASGNTGELFF. This sequence joins TRBV11-3 and TRBJ2-2, with 7 bases that match TRBD2. V dropped 1 base and J dropped 1; count of bases not matched to a gene: 3. This CDR3 spans 16 amino acids. The germline V gene encodes CDR1 SGHNT and CDR2 YENEEA.

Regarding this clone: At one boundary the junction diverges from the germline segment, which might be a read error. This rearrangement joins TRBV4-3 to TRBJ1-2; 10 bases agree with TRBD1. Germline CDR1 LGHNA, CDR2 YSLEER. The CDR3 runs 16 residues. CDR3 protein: CASSQPGDRGERGYAF. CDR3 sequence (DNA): TGCGCCAGCAGCCAACCCGGGGACAGGGGAGAGCGGGGCTACGCCTTC.

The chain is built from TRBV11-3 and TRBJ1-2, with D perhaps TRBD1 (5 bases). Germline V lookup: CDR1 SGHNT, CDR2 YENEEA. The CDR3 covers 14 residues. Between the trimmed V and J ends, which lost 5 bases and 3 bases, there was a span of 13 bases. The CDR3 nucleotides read TGTGCCAGCAGCGATTGGGGCAGGGACTATGGCTACACCTTC. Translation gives CASSDWGRDYGYTF.

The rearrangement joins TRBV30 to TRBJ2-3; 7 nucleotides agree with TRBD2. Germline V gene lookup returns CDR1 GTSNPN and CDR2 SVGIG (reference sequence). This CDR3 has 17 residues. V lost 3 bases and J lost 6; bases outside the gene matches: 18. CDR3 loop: CAWRPRGKRDPSDTQYF. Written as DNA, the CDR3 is TGTGCCTGGAGGCCCCGGGGGAAGCGGGACCCTAGCGATACGCAGTATTTT.

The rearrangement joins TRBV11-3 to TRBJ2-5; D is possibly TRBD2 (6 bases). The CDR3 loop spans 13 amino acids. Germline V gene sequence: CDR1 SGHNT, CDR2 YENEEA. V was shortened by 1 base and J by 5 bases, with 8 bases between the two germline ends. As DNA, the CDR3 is TGTGCCAGCAGCTTAGCGGGGGATGAGACCCAGTACTTC. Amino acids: CASSLAGDETQYF. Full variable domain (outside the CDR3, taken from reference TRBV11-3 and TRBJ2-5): EAGVVQSPRYKIIEKKQPVAFWCNPISGHNTLYWYLQNLGQGPELLIRYENEEAVDDSQLPKDRFSAERLKGVDSTLKIQPAELGDSAVYLCASSLAGDETQYFGPGTRLLVL.

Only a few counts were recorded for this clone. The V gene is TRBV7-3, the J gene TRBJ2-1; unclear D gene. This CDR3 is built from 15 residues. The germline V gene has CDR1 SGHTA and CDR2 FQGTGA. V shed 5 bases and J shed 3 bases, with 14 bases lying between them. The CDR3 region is CASSIDSYGYNEQFF. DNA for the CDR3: TGTGCCAGCAGCATCGACTCGTACGGCTACAATGAGCAGTTCTTC.

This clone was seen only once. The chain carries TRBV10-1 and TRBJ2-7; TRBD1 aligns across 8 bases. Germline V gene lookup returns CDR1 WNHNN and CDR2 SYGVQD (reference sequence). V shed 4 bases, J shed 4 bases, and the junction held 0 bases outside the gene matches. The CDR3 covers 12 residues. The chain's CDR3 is CASSGDRYEQYF. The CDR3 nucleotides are TGCGCCAGCAGTGGGGACAGGTACGAGCAGTACTTC.

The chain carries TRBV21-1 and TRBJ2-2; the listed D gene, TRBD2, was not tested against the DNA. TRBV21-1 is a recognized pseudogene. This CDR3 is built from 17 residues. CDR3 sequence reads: CASSKAKGLANTGELFF. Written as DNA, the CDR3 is TGTGCCAGCAGCAAAGCTAAGGGACTAGCGAACACCGGGGAGCTGTTTTTT.

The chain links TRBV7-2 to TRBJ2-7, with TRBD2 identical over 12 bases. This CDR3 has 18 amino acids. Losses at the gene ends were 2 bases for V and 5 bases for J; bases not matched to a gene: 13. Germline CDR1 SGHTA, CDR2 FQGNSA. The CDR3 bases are TGTGCCAGCAGCTTAACTCGCCTAGCGGGAGGGCGAATAGACGAGCAGTACTTC. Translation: CASSLTRLAGGRIDEQYF.

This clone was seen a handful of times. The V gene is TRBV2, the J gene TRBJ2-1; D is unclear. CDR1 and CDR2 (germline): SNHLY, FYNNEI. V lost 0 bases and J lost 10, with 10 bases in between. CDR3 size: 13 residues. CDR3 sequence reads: CASSEALRREQFF. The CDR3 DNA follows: TGTGCCAGCAGTGAAGCGCTTCGGCGGGAGCAGTTCTTC.

CDR3 nucleotide sequence: TGTGCCAGCAGCGCCCAGGAAACGGAGACCCAGTACTTC. This gives the protein CASSAQETETQYF. The gene calls are TRBV5-4 and TRBJ2-5; D gene uncertain. Per the germline V gene, CDR1 is SGHNT and CDR2 is YYREEE (reference sequence). Between the trimmed V and J ends, which lost 4 bases and 5 bases, there was a span of 12 bases. This CDR3 contains 13 residues. Full variable domain (missing parts from reference TRBV5-4 and TRBJ2-5): ETGVTQSPTHLIKTRGQQVTLRCSSQSGHNTVSWYQQALGQGPQFIFQYYREEENGRGNFPPRFSGLQFPNYSSELNVNALELDDSALYLCASSAQETETQYFGPGTRLLVL.

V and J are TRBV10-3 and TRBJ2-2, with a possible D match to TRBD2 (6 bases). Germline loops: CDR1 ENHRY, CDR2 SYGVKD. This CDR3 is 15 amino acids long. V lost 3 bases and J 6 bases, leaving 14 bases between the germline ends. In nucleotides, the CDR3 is TGTGCCATCAGTGAAGCTCCGGGAGCGGCCGGGGAGCTGTTTTTT. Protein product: CAISEAPGAAGELFF.

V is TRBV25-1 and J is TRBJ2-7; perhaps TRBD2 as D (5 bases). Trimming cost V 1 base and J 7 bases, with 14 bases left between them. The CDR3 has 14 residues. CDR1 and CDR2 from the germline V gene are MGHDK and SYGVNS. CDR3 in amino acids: CASSELGVWREQYF. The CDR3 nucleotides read TGTGCCAGCAGTGAATTGGGAGTCTGGAGAGAGCAGTACTTC.

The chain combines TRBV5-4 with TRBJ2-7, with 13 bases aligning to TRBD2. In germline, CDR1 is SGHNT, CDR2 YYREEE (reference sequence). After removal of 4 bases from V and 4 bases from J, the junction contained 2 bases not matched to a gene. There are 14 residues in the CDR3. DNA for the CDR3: TGTGCCAGCAGCAAGACTAGCGGGAGGTACGAGCAGTACTTC. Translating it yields CASSKTSGRYEQYF.

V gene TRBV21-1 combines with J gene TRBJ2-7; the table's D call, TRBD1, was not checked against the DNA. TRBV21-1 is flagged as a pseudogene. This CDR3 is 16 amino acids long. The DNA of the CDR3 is TGTGCCAGCAGCCGGCAAGGGGGCTCCCGTTCCTACGAGCAGTACTTC. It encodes CASSRQGGSRSYEQYF.

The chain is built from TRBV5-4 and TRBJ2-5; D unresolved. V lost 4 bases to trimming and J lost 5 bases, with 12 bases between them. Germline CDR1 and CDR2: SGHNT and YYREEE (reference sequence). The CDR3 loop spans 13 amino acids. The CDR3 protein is CASSPDLGETQYF. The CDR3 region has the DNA TGTGCCAGCAGCCCTGACCTGGGCGAGACCCAGTACTTC.

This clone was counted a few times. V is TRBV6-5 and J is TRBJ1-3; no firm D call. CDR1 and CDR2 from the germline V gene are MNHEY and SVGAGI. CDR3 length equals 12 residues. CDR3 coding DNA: TGTGCGTCGGGTTTCCGAGGAAACACCATATATTTT. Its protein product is CASGFRGNTIYF.

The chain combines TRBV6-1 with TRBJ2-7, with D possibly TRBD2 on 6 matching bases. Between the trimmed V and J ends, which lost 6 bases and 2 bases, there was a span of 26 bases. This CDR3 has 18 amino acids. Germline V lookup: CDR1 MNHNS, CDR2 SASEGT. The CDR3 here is CASSELPAGCGPTYEQYF. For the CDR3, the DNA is TGTGCCAGCAGCGAACTCCCCGCGGGGTGCGGGCCCACCTACGAGCAGTACTTC.

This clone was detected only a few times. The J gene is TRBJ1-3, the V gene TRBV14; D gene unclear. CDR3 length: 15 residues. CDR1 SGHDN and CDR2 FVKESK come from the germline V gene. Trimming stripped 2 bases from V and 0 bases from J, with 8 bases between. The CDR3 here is CASSQTSGSGNTIYF. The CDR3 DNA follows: TGTGCCAGCAGCCAAACTTCAGGCTCTGGAAACACCATATATTTT.

The CDR3, as DNA: TGTGCCAGCAGCCAATGCCTAGCGGACAATGAGCAGTTCTTC. Its translation: CASSQCLADNEQFF. The V and J genes are TRBV14 and TRBJ2-1; 7 nucleotides match TRBD2. Germline assignment: CDR1 SGHDN and CDR2 FVKESK. Germline trimming cut 2 bases from V and 5 bases from J; bases unmatched to any gene: 3. The length of the CDR3 is 14 residues.